Listed here is a single T cell receptor (beta chain). This specimen comes from a study of response to subunit inactivated influenza vaccine. TCRdb reprocessed the RT-PCR reads via MiXCR and lists one record per CDR3 protein. There are approximately 520,000 distinct CDR3 sequences in the sample; about 25% occur only once, and under 2.5% lies in the top ten. With V trimmed by 0 bases and J by 5 bases, 5 bases remained unmatched. This CDR3 is 15 amino acids long. CDR1 SGHRS and CDR2 YFSETQ come from the germline V gene. Sequenced material: CD4+ T cells sorted from PBMCs, taken more than 4 days after vaccination. The source is a man aged 50 or older who received an inactivated influenza vaccine. This sequence joins TRBV5-1 and TRBJ2-5; 9 bases align to TRBD1. CDR3 nucleotide sequence: TGCGCCAGCAGCTTGGTTACAGGGGGCCGTGAGACCCAGTACTTC. Protein: CASSLVTGGRETQYF. Filled out from reference TRBV5-1 and TRBJ2-5, the complete variable domain reads KAGVTQTPRYLIKTRGQQVTLSCSPISGHRSVSWYQQTPGQGLQFLFEYFSETQRNKGNFPGRFSGRQFSNSRSEMNVSTLELGDSALYLCASSLVTGGRETQYFGPGTRLLVL.